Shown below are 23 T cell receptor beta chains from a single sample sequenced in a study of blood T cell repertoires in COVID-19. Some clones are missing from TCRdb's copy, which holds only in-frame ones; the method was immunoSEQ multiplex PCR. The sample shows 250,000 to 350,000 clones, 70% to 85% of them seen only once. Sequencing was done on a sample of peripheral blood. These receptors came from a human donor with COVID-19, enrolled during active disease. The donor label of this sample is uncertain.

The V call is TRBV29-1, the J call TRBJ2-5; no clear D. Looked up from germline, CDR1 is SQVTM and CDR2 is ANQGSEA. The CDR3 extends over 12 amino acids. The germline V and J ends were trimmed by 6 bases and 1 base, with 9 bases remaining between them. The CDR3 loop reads CSVLRGQETQYF. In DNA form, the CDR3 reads TGCAGCGTCCTCCGCGGCCAAGAGACCCAGTACTTC. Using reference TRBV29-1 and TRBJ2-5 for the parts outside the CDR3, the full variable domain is SAVISQKPSRDICQRGTSLTIQCQVDSQVTMMFWYRQQPGQSLTLIATANQGSEATYESGFVIDKFPISRPNLTFSTLTVSNMSPEDSSIYLCSVLRGQETQYFGPGTRLLVL.

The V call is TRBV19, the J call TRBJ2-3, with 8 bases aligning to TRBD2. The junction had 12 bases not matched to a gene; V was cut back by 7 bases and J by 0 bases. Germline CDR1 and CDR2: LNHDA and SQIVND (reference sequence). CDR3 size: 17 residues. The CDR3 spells CASKAGGEATSTDTQYF. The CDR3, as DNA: TGTGCCAGTAAAGCCGGGGGGGAGGCCACTAGCACAGATACGCAGTATTTT.

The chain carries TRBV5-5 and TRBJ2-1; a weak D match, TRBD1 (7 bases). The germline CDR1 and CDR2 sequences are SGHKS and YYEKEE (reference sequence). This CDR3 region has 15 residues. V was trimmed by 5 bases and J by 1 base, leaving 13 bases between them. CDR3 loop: CASSYQGGSYNEQFF. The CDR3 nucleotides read TGTGCCAGCAGTTACCAGGGGGGATCCTACAATGAGCAGTTCTTC.

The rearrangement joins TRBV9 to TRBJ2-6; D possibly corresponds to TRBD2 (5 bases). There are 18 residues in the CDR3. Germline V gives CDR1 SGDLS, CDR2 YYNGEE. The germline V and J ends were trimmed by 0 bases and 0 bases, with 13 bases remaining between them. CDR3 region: CASSVADYFSSGANVLTF. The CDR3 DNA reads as TGTGCCAGCAGCGTAGCCGACTATTTCAGCTCTGGGGCCAACGTCCTGACTTTC.

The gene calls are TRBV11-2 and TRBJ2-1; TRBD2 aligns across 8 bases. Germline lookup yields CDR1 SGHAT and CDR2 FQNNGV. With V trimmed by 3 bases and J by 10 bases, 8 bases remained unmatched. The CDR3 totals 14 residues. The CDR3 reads CASSFRSGGGEQFF. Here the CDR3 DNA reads TGTGCCAGCAGCTTTAGAAGCGGGGGAGGAGAGCAGTTCTTC.

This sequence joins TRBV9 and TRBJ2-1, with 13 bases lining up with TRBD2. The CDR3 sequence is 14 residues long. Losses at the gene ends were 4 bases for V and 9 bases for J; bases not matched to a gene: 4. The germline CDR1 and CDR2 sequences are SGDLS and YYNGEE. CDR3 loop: CASSPRTSGSEQFF. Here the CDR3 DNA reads TGTGCCAGCAGCCCCCGGACTAGCGGGAGTGAGCAGTTCTTC. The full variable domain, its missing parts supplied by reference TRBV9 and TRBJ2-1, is DSGVTQTPKHLITATGQRVTLRCSPRSGDLSVYWYQQSLDQGLQFLIQYYNGEERAKGNILERFSAQQFPDLHSELNLSSLELGDSALYFCASSPRTSGSEQFFGPGTRLTVL.

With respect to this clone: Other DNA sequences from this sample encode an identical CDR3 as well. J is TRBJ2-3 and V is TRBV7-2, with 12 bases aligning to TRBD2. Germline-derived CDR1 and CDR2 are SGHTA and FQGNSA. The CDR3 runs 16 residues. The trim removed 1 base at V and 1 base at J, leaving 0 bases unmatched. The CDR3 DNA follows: TGTGCCAGCAGCTTAGGACTAGCGGGAGGCACAGATACGCAGTATTTT. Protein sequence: CASSLGLAGGTDTQYF.

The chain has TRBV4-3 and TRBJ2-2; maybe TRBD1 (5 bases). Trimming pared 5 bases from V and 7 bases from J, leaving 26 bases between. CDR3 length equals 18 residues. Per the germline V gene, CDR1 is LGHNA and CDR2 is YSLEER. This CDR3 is CASSSTDSLGVWGGELFF. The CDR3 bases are TGCGCCAGCAGCTCCACTGACAGTTTAGGCGTGTGGGGCGGGGAGCTGTTTTTT.

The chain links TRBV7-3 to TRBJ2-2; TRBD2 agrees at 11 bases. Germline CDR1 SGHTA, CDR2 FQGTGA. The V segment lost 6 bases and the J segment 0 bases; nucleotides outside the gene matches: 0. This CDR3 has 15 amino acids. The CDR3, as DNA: TGTGCCAGCAGACTAGCGGGAGCGAACACCGGGGAGCTGTTTTTT. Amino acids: CASRLAGANTGELFF.

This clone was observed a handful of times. The CDR3 sequence is CASRRTSGSTDTQYF. CDR3 sequence (DNA): TGTGCCAGCAGACGGACTAGCGGATCCACAGATACGCAGTATTTT. The chain carries TRBV27 and TRBJ2-3, with 10 bases aligning to TRBD2. Trimming cost V 6 bases and J 2 bases; bases outside gene matches: 5. Germline CDR1 and CDR2: MNHEY and SMNVEV (reference sequence). The CDR3 runs 15 residues.

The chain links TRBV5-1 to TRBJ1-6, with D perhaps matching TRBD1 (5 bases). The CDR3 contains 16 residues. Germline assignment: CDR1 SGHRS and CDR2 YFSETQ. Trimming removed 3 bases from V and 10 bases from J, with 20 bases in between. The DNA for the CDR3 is TGCGCCAGCAGCTCGGATGCCAGTACAGGCGGCTCACCCCTCCACTTT. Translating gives CASSSDASTGGSPLHF.

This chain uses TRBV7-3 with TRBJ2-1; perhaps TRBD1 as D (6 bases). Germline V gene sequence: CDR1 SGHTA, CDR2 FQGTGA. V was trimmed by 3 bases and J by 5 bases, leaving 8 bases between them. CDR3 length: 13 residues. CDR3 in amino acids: CASSFQGNNEQFF. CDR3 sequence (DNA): TGTGCCAGCAGCTTCCAGGGGAACAATGAGCAGTTCTTC. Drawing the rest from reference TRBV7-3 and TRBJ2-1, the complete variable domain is GAGVSQTPSNKVTEKGKYVELRCDPISGHTALYWYRQSLGQGPEFLIYFQGTGAADDSGLPNDRFFAVRPEGSVSTLKIQRTERGDSAVYLCASSFQGNNEQFFGPGTRLTVL.

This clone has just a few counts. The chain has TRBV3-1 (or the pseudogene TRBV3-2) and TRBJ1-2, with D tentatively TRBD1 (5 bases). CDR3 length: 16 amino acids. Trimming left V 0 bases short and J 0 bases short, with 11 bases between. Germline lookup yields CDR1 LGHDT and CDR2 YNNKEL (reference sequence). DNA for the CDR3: TGTGCCAGCAGCCAAGATCTTGGGGGGACTAACTATGGCTACACCTTC. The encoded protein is CASSQDLGGTNYGYTF.

CDR3: CASRKTRGDTQYF. CDR3 nucleotides: TGTGCCAGCAGAAAGACTAGGGGAGATACGCAGTATTTT. The rearrangement uses TRBV6-5 and TRBJ2-3; D is possibly TRBD2 (6 bases). V was shortened by 6 bases and J by 5 bases, with 12 bases between the two germline ends. The germline gives CDR1 MNHEY, CDR2 SVGAGI. The CDR3 has 13 residues.

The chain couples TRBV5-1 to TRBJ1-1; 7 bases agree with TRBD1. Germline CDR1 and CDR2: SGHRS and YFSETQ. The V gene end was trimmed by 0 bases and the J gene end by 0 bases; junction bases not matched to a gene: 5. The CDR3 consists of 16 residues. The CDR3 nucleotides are TGCGCCAGCAGCTTGGTGGGGACAGATATGAACACTGAAGCTTTCTTT. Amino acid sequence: CASSLVGTDMNTEAFF.

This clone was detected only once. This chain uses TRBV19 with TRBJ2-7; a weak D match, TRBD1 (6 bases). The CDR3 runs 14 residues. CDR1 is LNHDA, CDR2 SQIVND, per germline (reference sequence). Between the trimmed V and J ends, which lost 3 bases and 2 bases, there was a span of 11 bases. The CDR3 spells CASSIVTGTYEQYF. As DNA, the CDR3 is TGTGCCAGTAGTATTGTGACAGGCACCTACGAGCAGTACTTC.

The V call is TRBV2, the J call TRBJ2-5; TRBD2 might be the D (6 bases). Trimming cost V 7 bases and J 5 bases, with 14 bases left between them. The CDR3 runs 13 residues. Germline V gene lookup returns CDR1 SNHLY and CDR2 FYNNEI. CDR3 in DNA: TGTGCCAGCATCAGGGAGGTGCGTGAGACCCAGTACTTC. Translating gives CASIREVRETQYF. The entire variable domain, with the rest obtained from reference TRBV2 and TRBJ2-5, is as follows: EPEVTQTPSHQVTQMGQEVILRCVPISNHLYFYWYRQILGQKVEFLVSFYNNEISEKSEIFDDQFSVERPDGSNFTLKIRSTKLEDSAMYFCASIREVRETQYFGPGTRLLVL.

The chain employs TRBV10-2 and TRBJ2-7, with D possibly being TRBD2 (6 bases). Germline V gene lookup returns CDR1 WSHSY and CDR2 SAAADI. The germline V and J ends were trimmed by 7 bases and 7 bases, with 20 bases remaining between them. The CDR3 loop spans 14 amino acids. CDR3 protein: CASIAIGGNREQYF. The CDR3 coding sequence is TGCGCCAGCATCGCCATAGGAGGGAATAGAGAGCAGTACTTC.

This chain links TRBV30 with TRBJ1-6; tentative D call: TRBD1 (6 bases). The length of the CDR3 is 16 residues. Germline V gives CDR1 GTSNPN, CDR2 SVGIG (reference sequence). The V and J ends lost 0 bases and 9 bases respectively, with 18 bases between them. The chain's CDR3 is CAWSVGSGGRGSPLHF. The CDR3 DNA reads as TGTGCCTGGAGTGTCGGGTCCGGGGGGCGAGGTTCACCCCTCCACTTT.

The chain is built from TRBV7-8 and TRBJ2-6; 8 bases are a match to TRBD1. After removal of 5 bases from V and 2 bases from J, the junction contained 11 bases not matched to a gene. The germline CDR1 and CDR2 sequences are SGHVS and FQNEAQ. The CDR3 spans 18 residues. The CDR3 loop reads CASSRGQGSWAGANVLTF. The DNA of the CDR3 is TGTGCCAGCAGCCGTGGACAGGGAAGTTGGGCTGGGGCCAACGTCCTGACTTTC.

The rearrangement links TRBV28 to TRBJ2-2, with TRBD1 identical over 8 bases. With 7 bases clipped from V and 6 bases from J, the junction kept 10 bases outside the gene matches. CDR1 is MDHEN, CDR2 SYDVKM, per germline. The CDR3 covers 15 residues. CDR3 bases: TGTGCCAGCATACGTATGCAGGGGGCATCCGGGGAGCTGTTTTTT. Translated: CASIRMQGASGELFF.

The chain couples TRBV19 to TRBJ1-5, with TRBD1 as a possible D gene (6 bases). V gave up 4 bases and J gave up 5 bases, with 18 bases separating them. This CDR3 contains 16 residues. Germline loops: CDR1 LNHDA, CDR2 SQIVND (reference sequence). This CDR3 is CASSRGGTPIDQPQHF. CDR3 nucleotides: TGTGCCAGTAGTAGGGGGGGGACACCTATTGATCAGCCCCAGCATTTT.

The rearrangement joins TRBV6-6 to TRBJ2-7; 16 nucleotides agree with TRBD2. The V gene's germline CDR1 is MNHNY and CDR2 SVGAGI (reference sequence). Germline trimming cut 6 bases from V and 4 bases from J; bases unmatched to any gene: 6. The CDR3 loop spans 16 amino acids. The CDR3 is CASRGLAGGSGYEQYF. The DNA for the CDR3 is TGTGCCAGCAGGGGACTAGCGGGAGGGTCGGGGTACGAGCAGTACTTC.